The rows below give T cell receptor beta chains drawn from one sample of a study of blood T cells in healthy people across ages. TCRdb re-called the 5' RACE reads through MiXCR, storing one row per CDR3 protein. The table records about a million distinct CDR3 sequences, less than 45% of them present only once. Sequencing was done on a sample of blood. The receptors shown here come from a young man in good health. The CDR3 runs from the conserved cysteine through the conserved F or W. A D gene is named only where the DNA matches it firmly. A row's size may be missing; if present it is once, few, many or a size class.

j_gene | d_gene | abundance | v_gene | CDR3aa
TRBJ2-7 | NA | NA | TRBV7-2 | CASSLESDGSYERYF
TRBJ2-4 | TRBD1 | NA | TRBV3-1 | CASSLYRGGKNIQYF
TRBJ2-7 | NA | NA | TRBV7-2 | CASSLKESPTYEQYF
TRBJ1-2 | TRBD1 | NA | TRBV20-1 | CSATSYRGGGYTF
TRBJ2-7 | TRBD1 | NA | TRBV7-9 | CASSPRTGEGTDEQYF
TRBJ2-2 | TRBD2 | NA | TRBV6-5 | CASSPSGGINTGELFF
TRBJ2-4 | TRBD1 | NA | TRBV5-6 | CASSLSQGAKNIQYF
TRBJ2-1 | TRBD1 | few | TRBV6-2/TRBV6-3 | CASSTPGTGFSDNEQFF
TRBJ2-4 | NA | NA | TRBV27 | CASGVIGGNIQYF
TRBJ2-6 | NA | NA | TRBV7-9 | CASSAPTGANVLTF
NA | TRBD2 | NA | TRBV7-8 | CASSLVTSGYSYNEQYF
TRBJ2-5 | NA | once | TRBV7-9 | CATTGLQGQETQYF
TRBJ1-1 | NA | NA | TRBV20-1 | CSAREPSGYTEAFF
TRBJ1-4 | NA | NA | TRBV20-1 | CSARIRLDNEKLFF
TRBJ1-3 | NA | NA | TRBV20-1 | CSANSWENSGNTIYF
TRBJ2-7 | TRBD1 | few | TRBV5-6 | CASSFPTGDSYEQYF
TRBJ2-7 | TRBD1 | few | TRBV25-1 | CASSESGQGSYEQYF
TRBJ2-3 | NA | few | TRBV6-2/TRBV6-3 | CASSYPETTDTQYF
TRBJ1-2 | NA | few | TRBV20-1 | CSARDPGAGAYGYTF
NA | NA | NA | TRBV5-1 | CASSLDTGSRETQFF
TRBJ1-2 | TRBD1 | few | TRBV20-1 | CSARDYRDRGFGYTF
NA | NA | few | TRBV6-2/TRBV6-3 | CASSGSRKETQYF
TRBJ1-1 | NA | NA | TRBV20-1 | CSARVAPGSAFF
TRBJ1-2 | TRBD1 | NA | TRBV12-3/TRBV12-4 | CASSLRTGGPSNYGYTF
TRBJ2-1 | TRBD1 | NA | TRBV7-8 | CASSPVTGRGSYNEQFF
TRBJ1-1 | NA | NA | TRBV5-1 | CASSLATKTANTEAFF
TRBJ2-2 | NA | NA | TRBV29-1 | CSVEDRGELFF
TRBJ2-3 | NA | NA | TRBV6-4 | CASSDSKGVGGDTQYF
TRBJ2-7 | NA | NA | TRBV6-1 | CASSDVYQSSYEQYF
TRBJ1-1 | TRBD1 | few | TRBV6-5 | CASSPGTGWTEAFF
TRBJ1-2 | TRBD1 | many | TRBV4-2 | CASSPGQGASYGYTF
TRBJ2-1 | TRBD2 | few | TRBV9 | CASSVGTGGTYNEQFF
TRBJ1-6 | NA | NA | TRBV6-2/TRBV6-3 | CASRLRPTGTYNSPLHF
TRBJ2-7 | NA | few | TRBV7-8 | CASSLGVVSYEQYF
TRBJ1-2 | TRBD1 | few | TRBV3-1 | CASTSGGRWYGYTF
TRBJ1-2 | NA | NA | TRBV18 | CASSPLPDAIYGYTF
TRBJ1-2 | NA | few | TRBV11-2 | CASSPQGFNYGYTF
NA | TRBD2 | NA | TRBV6-2/TRBV6-3 | CASSRAGTSKETQYF
TRBJ2-3 | TRBD2 | few | TRBV4-1 | CASSQEPYAGGPRTDTQYF
TRBJ2-3 | TRBD2 | NA | TRBV4-3 | CASSQDGLESTDTQYF
TRBJ1-1 | NA | few | TRBV2 | CASRGGMGEAFF
TRBJ2-5 | NA | NA | TRBV10-3 | CATRGQETQYF
TRBJ1-1 | NA | NA | TRBV10-3 | CAISAVNTEAFF
TRBJ1-5 | NA | NA | TRBV10-3 | CAISEGQLNQPQHF
TRBJ1-2 | NA | few | TRBV27 | CASSALTGFYGYTF
TRBJ1-1 | TRBD1 | NA | TRBV20-1 | CRVQGVNTEAFF
TRBJ1-1 | TRBD1 | once | TRBV7-2 | CASSFRQGAGTEAFF
TRBJ1-2 | NA | NA | TRBV12-3/TRBV12-4 | CASSFWHSNRPYGYTF
TRBJ1-1 | NA | many | TRBV7-3 | CASSLKGTDTEAFF
TRBJ2-1 | NA | NA | TRBV6-4 | CASSRQIHNEQFF